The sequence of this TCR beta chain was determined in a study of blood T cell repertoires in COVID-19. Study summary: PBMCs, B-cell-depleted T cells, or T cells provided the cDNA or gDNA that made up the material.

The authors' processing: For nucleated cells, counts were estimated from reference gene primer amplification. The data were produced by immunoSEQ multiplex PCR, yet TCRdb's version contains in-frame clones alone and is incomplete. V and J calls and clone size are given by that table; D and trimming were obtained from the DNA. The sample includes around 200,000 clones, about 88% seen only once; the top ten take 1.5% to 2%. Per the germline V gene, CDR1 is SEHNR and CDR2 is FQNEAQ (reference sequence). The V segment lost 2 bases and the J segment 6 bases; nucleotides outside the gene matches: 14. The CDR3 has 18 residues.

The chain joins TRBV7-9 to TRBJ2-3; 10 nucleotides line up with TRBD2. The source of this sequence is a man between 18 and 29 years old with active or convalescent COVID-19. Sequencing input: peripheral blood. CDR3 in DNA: TGTGCCAGCAGCTTATGGACTAGCGGCCTACCAGCTAGGGATACGCAGTATTTT. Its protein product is CASSLWTSGLPARDTQYF.